The clone carrying this T cell receptor (beta chain) was seen a handful of times. This sample stems from a study of T-cell memory formation after mild COVID-19. V lost 0 bases, J lost 6 bases, and 14 bases lay in between. In germline, CDR1 is SGHRS, CDR2 YFSETQ. The CDR3 contains 15 residues. TCRdb used MiXCR to reprocess the 5' RACE reads, holding one entry per CDR3 protein. Among about 450,000 distinct CDR3 sequences listed, about 22% were seen once. The chain employs TRBV5-1 and TRBJ2-3, with a tentative D call TRBD2 (7 bases). This TCR was recovered from an adult woman who had mild COVID-19 (a few samples of this study predate the infection). Cell type and time point are not known. The sample consisted of PBMCs or a T cell subset sorted from them (not recorded which). The CDR3 protein is CASSLAGGGGDTQYF. The CDR3 nucleotides read TGCGCCAGCAGCTTGGCCGGCGGGGGCGGTGATACGCAGTATTTT.